The 26 T cell receptor beta chains below were found in one sample sequenced in a study of blood T cell repertoires in COVID-19. Measured with immunoSEQ multiplex PCR; TCRdb has only the in-frame clones, and not every one. The sample has roughly 500,000 clones, around nine tenths seen once. Sequencing input: PBMCs or T cells enriched from blood (not recorded which). The origin of the receptors is a woman between 40 and 55 years old who had recovered from COVID-19.

This rearrangement joins TRBV4-1 to TRBJ1-3, with D possibly being TRBD1 (6 bases). The germline CDR1 and CDR2 sequences are MGHRA and YSYEKL. The V gene lost 0 bases and the J gene lost 2 bases, with 14 bases spanning the gap. The CDR3 is 17 amino acids. The CDR3 DNA reads as TGCGCCAGCAGCCAAGACTCATGGGGGCGGGCTGGAAACACCATATATTTT. This encodes CASSQDSWGRAGNTIYF.

This clone was observed a few times. The gene calls are TRBV5-1 and TRBJ1-1; TRBD1 aligns across 7 bases. The CDR3 consists of 14 residues. The junction had 7 bases not matched to a gene; V was cut back by 4 bases and J by 4 bases. The germline CDR1 and CDR2 sequences are SGHRS and YFSETQ. CDR3 nucleotides: TGCGCCAGCAGCCGAGAGGGGGCGAGCACTGAAGCTTTCTTT. Translated, it gives CASSREGASTEAFF.

Remarks on this clone: Other DNA sequences in this specimen translate into the identical CDR3. The chain joins TRBV12-3 or TRBV12-4 to TRBJ2-7; 8 positions agree with TRBD2. The CDR3 totals 12 residues. Germline trimming cut 6 bases from V and 3 bases from J; bases unmatched to any gene: 1. CDR3 residues: CASRRGDYEQYF. The CDR3 nucleotides read TGTGCCAGCAGGCGGGGGGACTACGAGCAGTACTTC.

This clone appeared a single time. V and J are TRBV3-1 (or the pseudogene TRBV3-2) and TRBJ1-1, with D tentatively TRBD1 (5 bases). The CDR3 spans 16 residues. Trimming removed 4 bases at V and 3 bases at J, with 18 bases between. Germline CDR1 and CDR2: LGHDT and YNNKEL (reference sequence). The CDR3 sequence: CASSPKLGGGDTEAFF. The CDR3 DNA reads TGTGCCAGCAGCCCGAAGCTTGGGGGAGGGGACACTGAAGCTTTCTTT.

The J gene is TRBJ1-2, the V gene TRBV5-8; 7 positions match TRBD1. This CDR3 region has 15 residues. Germline trimming cut 2 bases from V and 5 bases from J; bases unmatched to any gene: 9. Germline values: CDR1 SGHTS, CDR2 YDEGEE. The CDR3 DNA reads as TGTGCCAGCAGCTTAAAAGGGACAGTGAATTATGGCTACACCTTC. Translation gives CASSLKGTVNYGYTF.

The chain employs TRBV6-1 and TRBJ2-7, with 8 bases fitting TRBD2. V shed 4 bases, J shed 0 bases, and the junction held 8 bases outside the gene matches. Germline-derived CDR1 and CDR2 are MNHNS and SASEGT. CDR3 length: 16 amino acids. The CDR3 DNA is TGTGCCAGCAGTGCCCTAACTAGCGGTAGCTCCTACGAGCAGTACTTC. Translated: CASSALTSGSSYEQYF.

The V and J genes are TRBV2 and TRBJ1-5; TRBD1 matches 9 bases. V shed 3 bases, J shed 8 bases, and the junction held 8 bases outside the gene matches. This CDR3 contains 15 residues. Germline-derived CDR1 and CDR2 are SNHLY and FYNNEI. The DNA of the CDR3 is TGTGCCAGCAGTGAGGAGGGGACAGGGTTCAAGCCCCAGCATTTT. Protein sequence: CASSEEGTGFKPQHF.

This clone has only one observation. The J gene is TRBJ2-2, the V gene TRBV4-3; 7 bases map to TRBD1. The CDR3 loop spans 17 amino acids. Germline lookup yields CDR1 LGHNA and CDR2 YSLEER. V was pared by 0 bases and J by 4 bases, with 8 bases of the junction left unmatched. The CDR3, as DNA: TGCGCCAGCAGCCAAGATTTAATGGGACAGACCACCGGGGAGCTGTTTTTT. Translation: CASSQDLMGQTTGELFF.

This clone turned up a few times. Other DNA sequences in the same sample also yield this CDR3. The V gene is TRBV7-9, the J gene TRBJ1-5, with D maybe TRBD1 (6 bases). Trimming left V 1 base short and J 2 bases short, with 9 bases between. CDR1 is SEHNR, CDR2 FQNEAQ, per germline (reference sequence). The CDR3 is 15 residues long. The CDR3 DNA reads as TGTGCCAGCAGCTTAGGATCAGGGGGCAATCAGCCCCAGCATTTT. Translation: CASSLGSGGNQPQHF. Together with reference TRBV7-9 and TRBJ1-5, the CDR3 gives the full variable domain: DTGVSQNPRHKITKRGQNVTFRCDPISEHNRLYWYRQTLGQGPEFLTYFQNEAQLEKSRLLSDRFSAERPKGSFSTLEIQRTEQGDSAMYLCASSLGSGGNQPQHFGDGTRLSIL.

The genes are TRBV10-2 and TRBJ1-6; TRBD1 aligns across 8 bases. Germline V gene data show CDR1 as WSHSY and CDR2 as SAAADI. The CDR3 is 17 amino acids. J was trimmed by 6 bases and V by 6 bases; bases with no gene match: 13. The CDR3 loop is CASRYDRGLRSNSPLHF. The CDR3 coding sequence is TGCGCCAGCAGATACGACAGGGGATTGCGGAGTAATTCACCCCTCCACTTT.

J is TRBJ1-6 and V is TRBV21-1. TRBV21-1 is given as a pseudogene. The CDR3 is 17 residues long. CDR3 amino acids: CASSKVLYWRYNSPLHF. CDR3 nucleotide sequence: TGTGCCAGCAGCAAAGTCTTGTATTGGAGGTATAATTCACCCCTCCACTTT.

This chain links TRBV5-1 with TRBJ1-4; D possibly corresponds to TRBD1 (5 bases). Germline CDR1 is SGHRS and CDR2 is YFSETQ. This CDR3 spans 15 amino acids. Trimming took 0 bases from V and 0 from J, leaving 6 bases between them. The CDR3 region is CASSLGQPTNEKLFF. The DNA of the CDR3 is TGCGCCAGCAGCTTGGGACAGCCAACTAATGAAAAACTGTTTTTT.

This clone was recorded once. CDR3 residues: CASSSRTSSSSYNEQFF. The CDR3 DNA is TGCGCCAGCAGCTCGCGGACTAGTTCGAGCTCCTACAATGAGCAGTTCTTC. The gene calls are TRBV5-1 and TRBJ2-1; 7 positions match TRBD2. The CDR3 totals 17 residues. Germline values: CDR1 SGHRS, CDR2 YFSETQ. V was clipped by 3 bases and J by 0 bases; unmatched bases: 9. Full variable domain (missing parts from reference TRBV5-1 and TRBJ2-1): KAGVTQTPRYLIKTRGQQVTLSCSPISGHRSVSWYQQTPGQGLQFLFEYFSETQRNKGNFPGRFSGRQFSNSRSEMNVSTLELGDSALYLCASSSRTSSSSYNEQFFGPGTRLTVL.

The chain combines TRBV3-1 (or the pseudogene TRBV3-2) with TRBJ1-1, with 9 bases that match TRBD1. J lost 11 bases, V lost 0 bases, and 7 bases had no gene match. Germline CDR1 LGHDT, CDR2 YNNKEL (reference sequence). The CDR3 sequence is 14 residues long. CDR3 sequence reads: CASSQDIGTGKAFF. CDR3 DNA sequence: TGTGCCAGCAGCCAAGATATAGGGACAGGGAAGGCTTTCTTT.

V is TRBV19 and J is TRBJ2-5, with TRBD1 identical over 10 bases. Germline trimming cut 6 bases from V and 5 bases from J; bases unmatched to any gene: 6. CDR1 and CDR2 (germline): LNHDA, SQIVND (reference sequence). There are 14 residues in the CDR3. CDR3 DNA sequence: TGTGCCAGTAGGCAGACAGGGGGCGGGGAGACCCAGTACTTC. This codes for CASRQTGGGETQYF.

The chain combines TRBV5-4 with TRBJ2-7; 8 bases are shared with TRBD1. CDR3 size: 12 residues. The V gene end was trimmed by 5 bases and the J gene end by 5 bases; junction bases not matched to a gene: 3. Germline V lookup: CDR1 SGHNT, CDR2 YYREEE (reference sequence). In nucleotides, the CDR3 is TGTGCCAGCAGGCTGGGACAGGACGAGCAGTACTTC. This encodes CASRLGQDEQYF. The full variable domain, in which reference TRBV5-4 and TRBJ2-7 provide the parts outside the CDR3, is ETGVTQSPTHLIKTRGQQVTLRCSSQSGHNTVSWYQQALGQGPQFIFQYYREEENGRGNFPPRFSGLQFPNYSSELNVNALELDDSALYLCASRLGQDEQYFGPGTRLTVT.

V gene TRBV29-1 combines with J gene TRBJ1-3, with 9 bases matching TRBD1. V lost 6 bases to trimming and J lost 7 bases; unmatched junction nucleotides: 7. CDR3 length: 13 residues. CDR1 is SQVTM and CDR2 is ANQGSEA in the germline V gene. The CDR3 is CSVAGQGRNTIYF. The CDR3 DNA follows: TGCAGCGTCGCTGGACAGGGGAGGAACACCATATATTTT.

V usage is TRBV19 and J usage is TRBJ2-1, with D perhaps TRBD1 (7 bases). The CDR3 consists of 14 residues. The germline V gene has CDR1 LNHDA and CDR2 SQIVND (reference sequence). V lost 5 bases to trimming and J lost 2 bases, with 10 bases between them. CDR3 protein: CASSGGTAYNEQFF. Here the CDR3 DNA reads TGTGCCAGTAGTGGCGGGACAGCCTACAATGAGCAGTTCTTC.

CDR3 sequence: CASSYVRLEKLFF. The CDR3 region has the DNA TGTGCCAGCAGTTACGTCAGACTAGAAAAACTGTTTTTT. This chain joins TRBV6-6 and TRBJ1-4, with no clear D. The CDR3 contains 13 residues. Germline loops: CDR1 MNHNY, CDR2 SVGAGI (reference sequence). Trimming took off 2 bases at V and 8 bases at J, with 9 bases between the two ends.

The V and J genes are TRBV9 and TRBJ1-1; D is unclear. CDR3 length: 15 residues. Germline V gene sequence: CDR1 SGDLS, CDR2 YYNGEE. With 0 bases removed from V and 1 base from J, the gap between germline ends came to 10 bases. CDR3 DNA sequence: TGTGCCAGCAGCGTAGATGGCAGGTGGAACACTGAAGCTTTCTTT. This encodes CASSVDGRWNTEAFF.

This clone has only one observation. This chain connects TRBV4-1 to TRBJ1-4, with 7 bases matching TRBD1. V lost 4 bases to trimming and J lost 4 bases; unmatched junction nucleotides: 3. This CDR3 is 14 amino acids long. Per germline, CDR1 MGHRA and CDR2 YSYEKL. CDR3: CASSPGQYNEKLFF. Written as DNA, the CDR3 is TGCGCCAGCAGCCCGGGACAGTATAATGAAAAACTGTTTTTT.

This clone was recorded only once. The chain combines TRBV30 with TRBJ1-4; the D is unclear. Germline values: CDR1 GTSNPN, CDR2 SVGIG (reference sequence). The CDR3 sequence is 13 residues long. The V end lost 7 bases, the J end lost 7 bases, and 16 bases lay between the germline ends. Here the CDR3 DNA reads TGTGCCTCCTCGGCACAGACAAGTGAAAAACTGTTTTTT. Translation gives CASSAQTSEKLFF.

V usage is TRBV3-1 (or the pseudogene TRBV3-2) and J usage is TRBJ2-2, with a tentative D call TRBD2 (5 bases). Germline CDR1 and CDR2: LGHDT and YNNKEL (reference sequence). CDR3 length: 20 residues. V lost 1 base and J 0 bases, leaving 21 bases between the germline ends. CDR3 protein: CASSQATFLTSGTNTGELFF. DNA of the CDR3: TGTGCCAGCAGCCAAGCCACATTCTTAACGAGCGGTACGAACACCGGGGAGCTGTTTTTT.

The V call is TRBV13, the J call TRBJ1-1; a possible D gene is TRBD1 (6 bases). This CDR3 has 14 residues. Per the germline V gene, CDR1 is PRHDT and CDR2 is FYEKMQ (reference sequence). Trimming removed 4 bases from V and 4 bases from J, with 13 bases in between. The CDR3 region is CASSYITGSTEAFF. The CDR3 coding sequence is TGTGCCAGCAGCTACATCACAGGGAGCACTGAAGCTTTCTTT.

The chain uses TRBV3-1 (or the pseudogene TRBV3-2) and TRBJ2-5; 7 nucleotides match TRBD1. Germline CDR1 and CDR2: LGHDT and YNNKEL (reference sequence). The CDR3 totals 16 residues. V trimming: 4 bases; J trimming: 1 base; junction bases outside the gene matches: 9. The CDR3 is CASSRSPGTVQETQYF. The CDR3 DNA reads TGTGCCAGCAGCCGATCTCCCGGGACAGTCCAAGAGACCCAGTACTTC.

J is TRBJ2-7 and V is TRBV5-4; the D gene is possibly TRBD1 (7 bases). Germline V lookup: CDR1 SGHNT, CDR2 YYREEE (reference sequence). The CDR3 loop spans 16 amino acids. Deletions cut 4 bases from V and 0 bases from J, with 17 bases between. CDR3 sequence: CASSAGQFQSSYEQYF. DNA of the CDR3: TGTGCCAGCAGCGCGGGACAGTTTCAAAGCTCCTACGAGCAGTACTTC.